A selection of T cell receptor beta chains follows, all from one sample in a study of Graves' ophthalmopathy and Graves' hyperthyroidism. TCRdb processed the multiplex PCR reads anew with MiXCR; each CDR3 protein has one entry. The table shows a few hundred thousand distinct CDR3 sequences, with 15% occurring only once. Source material: peripheral blood. Every receptor here comes from a woman between 18 and 30 years old with stable Graves' hyperthyroidism. CDR3s include the opening cysteine and the closing phenylalanine or tryptophan. Each record gives: V gene, CDR3 length, CDR3 protein.

>TRBV15|16
CATSRDGGLGNQPQHF
>TRBV12-3/TRBV12-4|16
CASSSPHSVPGNTIYF
>TRBV12-3/TRBV12-4|14
CASSRDYSNQPQHF
>TRBV19|15
CASSIGTDANYGYTF
>TRBV11-2|16
CASSLVASLQNTEAFF
>TRBV19|16
CASSDWDRRGTYEQYF
>TRBV7-2|13
CASSFGTEYGYTF
>TRBV9|15
CASSVGGRPGAEAFF
>TRBV5-1|13
CASSGREYYGYTF
>TRBV15|14
CATSRDRGGSPLHF
>TRBV12-5|17
CASGSPGQGPFQETQYF
>TRBV6-1|14
CASSESRQNYGYTF
>TRBV6-5|11
CASSSPGAQYF
>TRBV27|15
CASLGQAPEGYGYTF